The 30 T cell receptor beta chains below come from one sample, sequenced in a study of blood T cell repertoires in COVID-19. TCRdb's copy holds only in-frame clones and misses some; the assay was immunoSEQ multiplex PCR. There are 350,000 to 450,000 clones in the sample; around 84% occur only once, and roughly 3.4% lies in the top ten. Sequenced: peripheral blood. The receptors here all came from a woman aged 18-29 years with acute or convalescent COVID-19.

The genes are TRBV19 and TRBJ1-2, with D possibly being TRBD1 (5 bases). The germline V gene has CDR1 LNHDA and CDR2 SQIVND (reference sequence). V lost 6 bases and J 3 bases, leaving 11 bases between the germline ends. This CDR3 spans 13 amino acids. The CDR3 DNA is TGTGCCAGTAGACAGACAGAGGACTATGGCTACACCTTC. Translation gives CASRQTEDYGYTF. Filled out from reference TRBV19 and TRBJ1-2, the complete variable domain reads DGGITQSPKYLFRKEGQNVTLSCEQNLNHDAMYWYRQDPGQGLRLIYYSQIVNDFQKGDIAEGYSVSREKKESFPLTVTSAQKNPTAFYLCASRQTEDYGYTFGSGTRLTVV.

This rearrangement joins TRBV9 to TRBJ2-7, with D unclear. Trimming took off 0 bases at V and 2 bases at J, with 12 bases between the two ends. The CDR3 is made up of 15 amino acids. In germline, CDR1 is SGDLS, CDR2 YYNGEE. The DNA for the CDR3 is TGTGCCAGCAGCGTAGACCCGCTTGGGCCCTACGAGCAGTACTTC. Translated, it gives CASSVDPLGPYEQYF.

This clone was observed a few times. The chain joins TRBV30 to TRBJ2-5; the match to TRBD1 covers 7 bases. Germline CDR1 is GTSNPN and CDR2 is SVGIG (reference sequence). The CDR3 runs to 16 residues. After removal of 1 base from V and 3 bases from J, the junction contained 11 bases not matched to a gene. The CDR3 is CAWSAGQQSSEETQYF. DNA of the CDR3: TGTGCCTGGAGTGCGGGACAGCAGTCTAGTGAAGAGACCCAGTACTTC.

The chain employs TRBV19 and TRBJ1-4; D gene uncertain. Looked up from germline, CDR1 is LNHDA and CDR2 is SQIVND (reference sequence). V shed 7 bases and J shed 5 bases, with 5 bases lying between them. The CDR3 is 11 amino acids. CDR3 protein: CASIQNEKLFF. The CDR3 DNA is TGTGCCAGTATCCAGAATGAAAAACTGTTTTTT.

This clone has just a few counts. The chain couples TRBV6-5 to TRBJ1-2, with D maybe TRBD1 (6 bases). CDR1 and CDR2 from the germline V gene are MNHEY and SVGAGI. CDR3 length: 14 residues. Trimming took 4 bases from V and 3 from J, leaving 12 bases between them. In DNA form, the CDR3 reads TGTGCCAGCAGTTTAACCAGGGGTTACTATGGCTACACCTTC. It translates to CASSLTRGYYGYTF.

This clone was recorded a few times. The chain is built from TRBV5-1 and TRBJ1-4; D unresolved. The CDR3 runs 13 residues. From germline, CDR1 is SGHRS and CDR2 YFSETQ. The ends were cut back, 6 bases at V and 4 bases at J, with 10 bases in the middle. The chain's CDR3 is CASKRDRNEKLFF. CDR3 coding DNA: TGCGCCAGCAAGCGGGATCGTAATGAAAAACTGTTTTTT.

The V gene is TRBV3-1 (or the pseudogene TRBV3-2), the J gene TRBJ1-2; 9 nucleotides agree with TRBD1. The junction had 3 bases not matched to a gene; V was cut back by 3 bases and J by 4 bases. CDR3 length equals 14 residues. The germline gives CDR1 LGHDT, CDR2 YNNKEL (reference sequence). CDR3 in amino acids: CASSQPTGGYGYTF. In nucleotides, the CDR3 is TGTGCCAGCAGCCAGCCGACAGGGGGCTATGGCTACACCTTC.

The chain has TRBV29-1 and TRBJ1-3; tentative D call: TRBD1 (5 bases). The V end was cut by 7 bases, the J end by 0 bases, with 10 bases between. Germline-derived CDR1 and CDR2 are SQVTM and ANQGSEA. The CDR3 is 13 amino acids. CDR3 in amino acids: CSGLGGSGNTIYF. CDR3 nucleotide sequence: TGCAGCGGCTTGGGGGGCTCTGGAAACACCATATATTTT.

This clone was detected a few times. The CDR3 loop reads CASPRAGLGYTF. The CDR3 DNA sequence: TGTGCCAGCCCCCGGGCAGGGTTGGGCTACACCTTC. The gene calls are TRBV13 and TRBJ1-2, with D tentatively TRBD1 (5 bases). V dropped 8 bases and J dropped 8 bases, with 15 bases sitting between them. Germline V gene sequence: CDR1 PRHDT, CDR2 FYEKMQ (reference sequence). The CDR3 has 12 residues.

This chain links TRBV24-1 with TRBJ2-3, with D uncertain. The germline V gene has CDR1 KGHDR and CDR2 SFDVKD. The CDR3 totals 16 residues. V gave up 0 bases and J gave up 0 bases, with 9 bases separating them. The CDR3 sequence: CATSDLGSASTDTQYF. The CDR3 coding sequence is TGTGCCACCAGTGATTTGGGAAGCGCGAGCACAGATACGCAGTATTTT.

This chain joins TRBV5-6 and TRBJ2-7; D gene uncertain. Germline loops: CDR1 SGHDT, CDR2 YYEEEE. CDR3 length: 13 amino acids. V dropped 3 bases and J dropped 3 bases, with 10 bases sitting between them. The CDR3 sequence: CASSSITYYEQYF. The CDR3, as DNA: TGTGCCAGCAGCTCAATCACTTACTACGAGCAGTACTTC. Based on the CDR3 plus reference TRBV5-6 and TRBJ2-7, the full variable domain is DAGVTQSPTHLIKTRGQQVTLRCSPKSGHDTVSWYQQALGQGPQFIFQYYEEEERQRGNFPDRFSGHQFPNYSSELNVNALLLGDSALYLCASSSITYYEQYFGPGTRLTVT.

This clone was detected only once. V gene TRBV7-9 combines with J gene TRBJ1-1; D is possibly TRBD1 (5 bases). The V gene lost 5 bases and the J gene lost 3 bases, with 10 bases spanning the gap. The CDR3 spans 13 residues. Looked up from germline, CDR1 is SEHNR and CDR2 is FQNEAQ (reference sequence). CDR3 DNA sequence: TGTGCCAGCAGCCTCGGAGGGGACACTGAAGCTTTCTTT. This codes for CASSLGGDTEAFF.

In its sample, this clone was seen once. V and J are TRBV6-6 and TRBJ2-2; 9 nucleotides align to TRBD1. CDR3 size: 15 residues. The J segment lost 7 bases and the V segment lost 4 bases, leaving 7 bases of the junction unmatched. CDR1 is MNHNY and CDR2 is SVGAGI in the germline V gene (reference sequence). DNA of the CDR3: TGTGCCAGCAGTTTCGGGACAGGGTTTATCGGGGAGCTGTTTTTT. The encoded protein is CASSFGTGFIGELFF.

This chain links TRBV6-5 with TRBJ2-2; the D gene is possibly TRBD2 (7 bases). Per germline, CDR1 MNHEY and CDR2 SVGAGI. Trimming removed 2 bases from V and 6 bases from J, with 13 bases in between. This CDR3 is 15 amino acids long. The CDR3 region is CASSYRKGGAGELFF. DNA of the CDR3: TGTGCCAGCAGTTACCGCAAGGGGGGGGCCGGGGAGCTGTTTTTT.

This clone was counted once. Written as DNA, the CDR3 is TGTGCCAGTAGTATCCCCGACAGGGATGGCTATGGCTACACCTTC. Its protein product is CASSIPDRDGYGYTF. This chain connects TRBV19 to TRBJ1-2; TRBD1 agrees at 7 bases. Trimming at V came to 3 bases and at J to 4 bases, leaving 8 bases not matched to a gene. Germline V lookup: CDR1 LNHDA, CDR2 SQIVND (reference sequence). This CDR3 spans 15 amino acids. The full variable domain, with the rest looked up from reference TRBV19 and TRBJ1-2, is DGGITQSPKYLFRKEGQNVTLSCEQNLNHDAMYWYRQDPGQGLRLIYYSQIVNDFQKGDIAEGYSVSREKKESFPLTVTSAQKNPTAFYLCASSIPDRDGYGYTFGSGTRLTVV.

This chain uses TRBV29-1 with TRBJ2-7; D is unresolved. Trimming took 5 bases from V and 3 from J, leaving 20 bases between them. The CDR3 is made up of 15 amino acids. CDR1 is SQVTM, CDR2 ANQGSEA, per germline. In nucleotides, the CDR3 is TGCAGCGTTCGGTCTCTGGGTAATAACTACTACGAGCAGTACTTC. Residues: CSVRSLGNNYYEQYF.

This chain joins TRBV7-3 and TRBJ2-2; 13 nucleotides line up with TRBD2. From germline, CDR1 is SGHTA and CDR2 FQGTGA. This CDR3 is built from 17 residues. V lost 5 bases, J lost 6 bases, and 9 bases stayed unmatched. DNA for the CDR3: TGTGCCAGCAGCGAGACCGGGACTAGCGGGATAGCCGGGGAGCTGTTTTTT. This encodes CASSETGTSGIAGELFF. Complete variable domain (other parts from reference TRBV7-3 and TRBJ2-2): GAGVSQTPSNKVTEKGKYVELRCDPISGHTALYWYRQSLGQGPEFLIYFQGTGAADDSGLPNDRFFAVRPEGSVSTLKIQRTERGDSAVYLCASSETGTSGIAGELFFGEGSRLTVL.

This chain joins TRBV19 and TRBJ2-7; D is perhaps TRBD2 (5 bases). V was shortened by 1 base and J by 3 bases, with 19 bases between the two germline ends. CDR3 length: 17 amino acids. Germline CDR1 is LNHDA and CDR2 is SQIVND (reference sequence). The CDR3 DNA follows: TGTGCCAGTAGTATAGGTCGGACGGACTTTTGGGACTACGAGCAGTACTTC. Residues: CASSIGRTDFWDYEQYF.

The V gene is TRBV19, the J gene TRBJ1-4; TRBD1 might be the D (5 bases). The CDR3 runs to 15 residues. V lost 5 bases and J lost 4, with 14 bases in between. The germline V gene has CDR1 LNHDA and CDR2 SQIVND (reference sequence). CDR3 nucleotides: TGTGCCAGTAGTGCCGGGACTATTAATAATGAAAAACTGTTTTTT. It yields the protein CASSAGTINNEKLFF.

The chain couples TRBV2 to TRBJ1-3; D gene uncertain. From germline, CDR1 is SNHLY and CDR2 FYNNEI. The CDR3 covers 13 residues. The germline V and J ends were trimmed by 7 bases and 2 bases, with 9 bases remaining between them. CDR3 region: CASTNRAGNTIYF. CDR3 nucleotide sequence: TGTGCCAGCACGAACAGAGCTGGAAACACCATATATTTT.

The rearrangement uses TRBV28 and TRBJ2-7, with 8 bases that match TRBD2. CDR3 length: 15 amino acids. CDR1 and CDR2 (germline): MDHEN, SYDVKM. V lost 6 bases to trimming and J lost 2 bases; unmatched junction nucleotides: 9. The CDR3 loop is CASSRTSAGAYEQYF. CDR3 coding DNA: TGTGCCAGCAGCCGCACCTCAGCGGGGGCCTACGAGCAGTACTTC.

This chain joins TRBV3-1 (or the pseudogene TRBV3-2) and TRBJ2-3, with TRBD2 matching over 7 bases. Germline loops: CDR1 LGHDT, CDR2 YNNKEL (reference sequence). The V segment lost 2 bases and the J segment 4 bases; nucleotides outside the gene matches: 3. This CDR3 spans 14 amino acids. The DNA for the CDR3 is TGTGCCAGCAGCCAAAAACTAGCGCCAGATACGCAGTATTTT. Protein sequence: CASSQKLAPDTQYF.

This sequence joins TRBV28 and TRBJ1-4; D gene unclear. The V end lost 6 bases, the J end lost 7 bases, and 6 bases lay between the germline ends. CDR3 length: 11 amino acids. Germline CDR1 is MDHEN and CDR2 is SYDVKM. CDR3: CASSPSEKLFF. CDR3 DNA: TGTGCCAGCAGCCCCAGTGAAAAACTGTTTTTT. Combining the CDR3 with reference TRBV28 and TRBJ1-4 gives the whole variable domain DVKVTQSSRYLVKRTGEKVFLECVQDMDHENMFWYRQDPGLGLRLIYFSYDVKMKEKGDIPEGYSVSREKKERFSLILESASTNQTSMYLCASSPSEKLFFGSGTQLSVL.

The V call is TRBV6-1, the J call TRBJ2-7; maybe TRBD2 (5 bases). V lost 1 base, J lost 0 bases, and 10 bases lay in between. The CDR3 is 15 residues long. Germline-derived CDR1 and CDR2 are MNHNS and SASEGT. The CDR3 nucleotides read TGTGCCAGCAGTGAAGGGCGGGCGAGCTCCTACGAGCAGTACTTC. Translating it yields CASSEGRASSYEQYF.

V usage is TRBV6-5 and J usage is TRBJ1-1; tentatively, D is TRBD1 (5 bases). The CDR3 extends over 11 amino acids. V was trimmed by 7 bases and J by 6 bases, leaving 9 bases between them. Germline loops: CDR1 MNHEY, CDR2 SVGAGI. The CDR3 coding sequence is TGTGCCAGCAACCAGGGCGCTGAAGCTTTCTTT. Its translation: CASNQGAEAFF.

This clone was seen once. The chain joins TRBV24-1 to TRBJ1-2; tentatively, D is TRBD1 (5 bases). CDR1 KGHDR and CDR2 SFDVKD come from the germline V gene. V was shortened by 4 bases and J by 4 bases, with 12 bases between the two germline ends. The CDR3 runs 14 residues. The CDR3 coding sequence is TGTGCCACCAGTGACCCTAATGACAGCTATGGCTACACCTTC. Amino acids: CATSDPNDSYGYTF.

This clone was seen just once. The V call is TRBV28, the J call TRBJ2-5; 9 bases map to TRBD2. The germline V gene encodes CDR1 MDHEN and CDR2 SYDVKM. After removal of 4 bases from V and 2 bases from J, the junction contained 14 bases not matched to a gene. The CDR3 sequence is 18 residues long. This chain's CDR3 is CASSSLRQASGDQETQYF. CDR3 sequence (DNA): TGTGCCAGCAGTTCACTCCGGCAGGCTAGCGGGGATCAAGAGACCCAGTACTTC. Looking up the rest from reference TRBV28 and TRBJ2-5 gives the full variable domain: DVKVTQSSRYLVKRTGEKVFLECVQDMDHENMFWYRQDPGLGLRLIYFSYDVKMKEKGDIPEGYSVSREKKERFSLILESASTNQTSMYLCASSSLRQASGDQETQYFGPGTRLLVL.

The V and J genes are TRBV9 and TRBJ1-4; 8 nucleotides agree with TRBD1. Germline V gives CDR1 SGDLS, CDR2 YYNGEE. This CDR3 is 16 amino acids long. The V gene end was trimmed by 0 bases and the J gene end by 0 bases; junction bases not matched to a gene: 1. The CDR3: CASSVAGQATNEKLFF. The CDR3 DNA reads TGTGCCAGCAGCGTAGCGGGACAGGCAACTAATGAAAAACTGTTTTTT.

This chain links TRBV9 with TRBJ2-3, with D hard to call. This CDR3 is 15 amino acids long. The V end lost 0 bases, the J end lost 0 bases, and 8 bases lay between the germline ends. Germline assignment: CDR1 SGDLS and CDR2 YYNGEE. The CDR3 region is CASSVGRSSTDTQYF. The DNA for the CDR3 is TGTGCCAGCAGCGTAGGTCGGTCTAGCACAGATACGCAGTATTTT.

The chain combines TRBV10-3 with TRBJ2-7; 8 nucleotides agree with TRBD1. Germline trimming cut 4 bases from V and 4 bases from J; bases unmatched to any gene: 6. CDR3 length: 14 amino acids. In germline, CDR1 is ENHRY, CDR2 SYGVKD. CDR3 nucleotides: TGTGCCATCAGTGTGTCAGGGGGCGGATACGAGCAGTACTTC. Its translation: CAISVSGGGYEQYF.